A single sample is the source of the 19 T cell receptor beta chains below, sequenced in a study of blood T cell repertoires in COVID-19. Libraries were prepared by immunoSEQ multiplex PCR; TCRdb keeps only in-frame clonotypes and omits some of them. Among around 400,000 clones listed, approximately 87% were seen once. Sample: peripheral blood. These receptors were taken from a woman in her fifties or sixties with COVID-19, enrolled during active disease.

The chain joins TRBV2 to TRBJ2-7, with TRBD1 matching 8 bases. This CDR3 contains 13 residues. The V and J ends lost 6 bases and 2 bases, in that order; junction bases with no gene match: 3. Germline loops: CDR1 SNHLY, CDR2 FYNNEI. The CDR3 bases are TGTGCCAGCAGAGCGGACAGGGCCTACGAGCAGTACTTC. This codes for CASRADRAYEQYF.

The V gene is TRBV5-4, the J gene TRBJ1-1; tentatively, D is TRBD1 (6 bases). CDR3 length equals 15 residues. Germline-derived CDR1 and CDR2 are SGHNT and YYREEE (reference sequence). Deletions cut 6 bases from V and 8 bases from J, with 23 bases between. The CDR3 loop reads CASNSPGGGTPEAFF. In DNA form, the CDR3 reads TGTGCCAGCAACTCTCCCGGGGGGGGGACACCCGAAGCTTTCTTT.

The V gene is TRBV18, the J gene TRBJ2-2; D possibly corresponds to TRBD2 (7 bases). The CDR3 has 17 residues. Trimming shortened V by 2 bases and J by 0 bases, and 13 bases separated the two germline ends. Germline V gene sequence: CDR1 KGHSH, CDR2 LQKENI. In DNA form, the CDR3 reads TGTGCCAGCTCACCAAGTTTCGGGGGGCCGAACACCGGGGAGCTGTTTTTT. Translating it yields CASSPSFGGPNTGELFF.

Here the CDR3 DNA reads TGTGCCAGCTCAACAGGGACAGGGACCTATGGCTACACCTTC. Protein: CASSTGTGTYGYTF. This sequence joins TRBV18 and TRBJ1-2; 9 bases line up with TRBD1. Trimming cost V 5 bases and J 4 bases; bases outside gene matches: 5. This CDR3 spans 14 amino acids. Per germline, CDR1 KGHSH and CDR2 LQKENI.

This sequence joins TRBV14 and TRBJ2-4; 10 bases agree with TRBD2. From germline, CDR1 is SGHDN and CDR2 FVKESK. This CDR3 spans 15 amino acids. V lost 4 bases and J lost 6; bases outside the gene matches: 6. The DNA for the CDR3 is TGTGCCAGCAGCCCCTTAGCGGGGGGCACAAACATTCAGTACTTC. This encodes CASSPLAGGTNIQYF.

The chain uses TRBV29-1 and TRBJ2-3, with D possibly matching TRBD2 (6 bases). The V end lost 5 bases, the J end lost 4 bases, and 16 bases lay between the germline ends. The CDR3 length is 14 residues. The germline V gene encodes CDR1 SQVTM and CDR2 ANQGSEA. The CDR3 protein is CSVSGSRGSDTQYF. CDR3 sequence (DNA): TGCAGCGTTTCCGGCTCGCGGGGTTCAGATACGCAGTATTTT.

The chain combines TRBV28 with TRBJ1-5; TRBD1 matches 9 bases. Per the germline V gene, CDR1 is MDHEN and CDR2 is SYDVKM. CDR3 length: 16 amino acids. With 2 bases clipped from V and 7 bases from J, the junction kept 9 bases outside the gene matches. This chain's CDR3 is CASSLLTGGAGQPQHF. The DNA of the CDR3 is TGTGCCAGCAGTTTACTCACAGGGGGCGCGGGGCAGCCCCAGCATTTT.

V and J are TRBV10-3 and TRBJ1-3; no clear D gene. The CDR3 covers 13 residues. Germline V gene data show CDR1 as ENHRY and CDR2 as SYGVKD. Deletions cut 4 bases from V and 0 bases from J, with 4 bases between. As DNA, the CDR3 is TGTGCCATCAGTGGTATCTCTGGAAACACCATATATTTT. Its translation: CAISGISGNTIYF.

The gene calls are TRBV5-4 and TRBJ1-5, with no clear D. Germline V gene sequence: CDR1 SGHNT, CDR2 YYREEE (reference sequence). CDR3 size: 13 residues. Between the trimmed V and J ends, which lost 4 bases and 4 bases, there was a span of 9 bases. The CDR3 nucleotides are TGTGCCAGCAGCCGGGGAGGTAATCAGCCCCAGCATTTT. Protein product: CASSRGGNQPQHF.

This clone appeared a few times. V gene TRBV9 combines with J gene TRBJ1-1; 10 bases fit TRBD1. The length of the CDR3 is 14 residues. Germline values: CDR1 SGDLS, CDR2 YYNGEE. V lost 4 bases and J lost 5; bases outside the gene matches: 5. CDR3: CASSPRTGGTEAFF. The DNA for the CDR3 is TGTGCCAGCAGCCCCCGGACAGGGGGAACTGAAGCTTTCTTT.

The CDR3 reads CASSGQGVMFGNQPQHF. DNA of the CDR3: TGTGCCAGTAGTGGACAGGGGGTGATGTTTGGAAATCAGCCCCAGCATTTT. This chain joins TRBV19 and TRBJ1-5; 10 bases are shared with TRBD1. The CDR3 is 17 residues long. The junction had 11 bases not matched to a gene; V was cut back by 5 bases and J by 4 bases. Germline-derived CDR1 and CDR2 are LNHDA and SQIVND (reference sequence).

The gene calls are TRBV3-1 (or the pseudogene TRBV3-2) and TRBJ2-1, with TRBD1 matching over 7 bases. Germline-derived CDR1 and CDR2 are LGHDT and YNNKEL (reference sequence). This CDR3 is built from 15 residues. V was pared by 7 bases and J by 7 bases, with 13 bases of the junction left unmatched. Written as DNA, the CDR3 is TGTGCCAGCATCAAGGGGGACAGCTTAATTAATGAGCAGTTCTTC. Translation gives CASIKGDSLINEQFF.

V and J are TRBV5-1 and TRBJ2-7; 8 bases are a match to TRBD1. From germline, CDR1 is SGHRS and CDR2 YFSETQ. The CDR3 is made up of 16 amino acids. V lost 0 bases and J lost 2; bases outside the gene matches: 7. CDR3 sequence (DNA): TGCGCCAGCAGCTTGGACCAGGGGGCCGTAGCCTACGAGCAGTACTTC. Residues: CASSLDQGAVAYEQYF.

The gene calls are TRBV5-1 and TRBJ2-7; 7 nucleotides align to TRBD1. The length of the CDR3 is 13 residues. The V gene end was trimmed by 5 bases and the J gene end by 2 bases; junction bases not matched to a gene: 4. Germline lookup yields CDR1 SGHRS and CDR2 YFSETQ. The DNA for the CDR3 is TGCGCCAGCAGGATGGGGACAGCCTACGAGCAGTACTTC. Protein sequence: CASRMGTAYEQYF.

The rearrangement uses TRBV7-9 and TRBJ1-2, with D unresolved. CDR1 is SEHNR and CDR2 is FQNEAQ in the germline V gene (reference sequence). V was pared by 3 bases and J by 7 bases, with 6 bases between. The CDR3 runs 11 residues. For the CDR3, the DNA is TGTGCCAGCAGCTTTGGAGGTGGCTACACCTTC. Protein sequence: CASSFGGGYTF.

A single count supports this clone. The CDR3 loop reads CASSGGAGSYGYTF. CDR3 bases: TGTGCCAGCAGTGGGGGGGCGGGCTCCTATGGCTACACCTTC. The rearrangement uses TRBV28 and TRBJ1-2; perhaps TRBD1 as D (6 bases). Trimming pared 5 bases from V and 4 bases from J, leaving 14 bases between. The CDR3 extends over 14 amino acids. From germline, CDR1 is MDHEN and CDR2 SYDVKM.

The rearrangement links TRBV27 to TRBJ2-7; a possible D gene is TRBD1 (6 bases). V was trimmed by 2 bases and J by 3 bases, leaving 20 bases between them. CDR1 MNHEY and CDR2 SMNVEV come from the germline V gene (reference sequence). The CDR3 has 17 residues. CDR3 DNA: TGTGCCAGCAGTTTACTCAAACAGGGTCGCCCTAGCTACGAGCAGTACTTC. Amino acid sequence: CASSLLKQGRPSYEQYF.

Only a few counts were recorded for this clone. The rearrangement links TRBV7-9 to TRBJ2-3; D gene uncertain. Germline values: CDR1 SEHNR, CDR2 FQNEAQ (reference sequence). V lost 0 bases and J lost 6, with 4 bases in between. The CDR3 consists of 12 residues. CDR3 region: CASSLAEDTQYF. CDR3 in DNA: TGTGCCAGCAGCTTAGCGGAGGATACGCAGTATTTT.

The chain employs TRBV5-1 and TRBJ2-3; D remains ambiguous. Germline V gives CDR1 SGHRS, CDR2 YFSETQ. Deletions cut 4 bases from V and 4 bases from J, with 10 bases between. CDR3 length equals 13 residues. The chain's CDR3 is CASSPGSADTQYF. CDR3 in DNA: TGCGCCAGCAGCCCCGGGTCCGCAGATACGCAGTATTTT. Supplemented by reference TRBV5-1 and TRBJ2-3, the full variable domain reads KAGVTQTPRYLIKTRGQQVTLSCSPISGHRSVSWYQQTPGQGLQFLFEYFSETQRNKGNFPGRFSGRQFSNSRSEMNVSTLELGDSALYLCASSPGSADTQYFGPGTRLTVL.